This passage covers 8 T cell receptor beta chains from one sample sequenced in a study of vaccination and CD4 T cells after COVID-19. Documented time point: late sampling 161 to 241 days after vaccination in a few convalescent patients. Treatment described: approximately 10-day PBMC culture with coronavirus spike peptide pools or control peptides (ViraFEST assay). No antigen has been assigned to these receptors. Researchers used the Oncomine TCR Beta short-read assay to sequence DNA from cultured CD4+ T cells. MiXCR, run by TCRdb on the PCR reads, gives a single entry per CDR3 protein. The sample holds about 21,000 distinct CDR3 sequences, approximately 42% seen once. The sample consisted of CD4+ T cells from blood, cultured in vitro, taken about 7 months after SARS-CoV-2 vaccination. These receptor sequences come from a human donor who had recovered from COVID-19.

The rearrangement joins TRBV4-1 to TRBJ1-6; 7 nucleotides align to TRBD1. The V segment lost 3 bases and the J segment 2 bases; nucleotides outside the gene matches: 4. CDR3 length: 16 amino acids. Germline loops: CDR1 MGHRA, CDR2 YSYEKL. The CDR3 protein is CASSQEGTAYNSPLHF. The CDR3 DNA follows: TGCGCCAGCAGCCAGGAGGGGACAGCCTATAATTCACCCCTCCACTTT.

This clonotype occurred a few times. V and J are TRBV27 and TRBJ2-1; TRBD2 agrees at 12 bases. Germline values: CDR1 MNHEY, CDR2 SMNVEV (reference sequence). The CDR3 covers 15 residues. V shed 5 bases and J 6 bases; nucleotides not matched to a gene: 5. As DNA, the CDR3 is TGTGCCAGCAGTACAAGGACTAGCGGGGCCAATGAGCAGTTCTTC. This encodes CASSTRTSGANEQFF.

The rearrangement uses TRBV6-5 and TRBJ2-5; 11 bases are shared with TRBD2. This CDR3 contains 17 residues. The germline V gene has CDR1 MNHEY and CDR2 SVGAGI. V lost 2 bases and J lost 5; bases outside the gene matches: 10. DNA for the CDR3: TGTGCCAGCAGTTACGGCATATCTAGCGGGGGGCGGGAGACCCAGTACTTC. It specifies CASSYGISSGGRETQYF.

The chain is built from TRBV2 and TRBJ1-1; D remains ambiguous. The CDR3 is made up of 12 amino acids. Trimming shortened V by 8 bases and J by 3 bases, and 10 bases separated the two germline ends. Germline CDR1 reads SNHLY; CDR2 reads FYNNEI. CDR3 nucleotide sequence: TGTGCCAGCTCCAACTGGGACACTGAAGCTTTCTTT. Translating it yields CASSNWDTEAFF.

The genes are TRBV4-2 and TRBJ2-2, with 8 bases that match TRBD1. Germline CDR1 and CDR2: LGHNA and YNFKEQ. The CDR3 is 15 residues long. V gave up 1 base and J gave up 7 bases; unmatched junction bases: 5. This CDR3 reads CASSQGQGRDGELFF. The CDR3 bases are TGTGCCAGCAGCCAAGGACAGGGGAGAGACGGGGAGCTGTTTTTT.

The chain is built from TRBV20-1 and TRBJ1-3, with D maybe TRBD1 (5 bases). The CDR3 length is 12 residues. V was trimmed by 2 bases and J by 9 bases, leaving 11 bases between them. Germline CDR1 DFQATT, CDR2 SNEGSKA (reference sequence). In nucleotides, the CDR3 is TGCAGTGCTAGACACCCCGGGGGCACCATATATTTT. This encodes CSARHPGGTIYF.

The chain combines TRBV6-2 or TRBV6-3 with TRBJ2-7; D may be TRBD2 (5 bases). The CDR3 runs to 14 residues. The germline V and J ends were trimmed by 5 bases and 0 bases, with 11 bases remaining between them. Germline V gene data show CDR1 as MNHEY and CDR2 as SVGEGT. Here the CDR3 DNA reads TGTGCCAGCAGTAATAGCGCGAGCTCCTACGAGCAGTACTTC. This codes for CASSNSASSYEQYF.

V usage is TRBV27 and J usage is TRBJ2-5; maybe TRBD2 (6 bases). The CDR3 is 14 amino acids. V lost 5 bases and J 3 bases, leaving 13 bases between the germline ends. The germline V gene has CDR1 MNHEY and CDR2 SMNVEV (reference sequence). The CDR3: CASSRPGLEETQYF. As DNA, the CDR3 is TGTGCCAGCAGTAGGCCGGGACTGGAAGAGACCCAGTACTTC.